This entry lists 27 T cell receptor beta chains sequenced from one sample in a study of identical twins. TCRdb fed the 5' RACE reads into MiXCR, producing one record per CDR3 protein. This table holds a few hundred thousand distinct CDR3 sequences, roughly 9% found once. These data also featured in a second study, about yellow fever vaccine responses in identical twins.

Material: CD8+ T cells sorted from blood. All receptors come from a woman younger than 35 in good health.

As concerns this clonotype: Since a much larger clone is just one base distant, this may be a read error. CDR3 nucleotides: TGCAGTGGTAGAGATCCCACACGATCATTAGGGGGATTTTCTAGGGATGAGCAGTTCTTC. Translation gives CSGRDPTRSLGGFSRDEQFF. The chain employs TRBV20-1 and TRBJ2-1, with D perhaps matching TRBD1 (6 bases). The CDR3 has 20 residues. Germline CDR1 reads DFQATT; CDR2 reads SNEGSKA (reference sequence).

This clonotype appeared many times. CDR3 DNA: TGTGCCAGCAGCCTACTATCCTACGACAGGGTAAGCTCCTACGAGCAGTACTTC. It is translated as CASSLLSYDRVSSYEQYF. The V gene is TRBV11-3, the J gene TRBJ2-7, with 7 bases that match TRBD1. This CDR3 spans 18 amino acids. The germline V gene has CDR1 SGHNT and CDR2 YENEEA. The V segment lost 5 bases and the J segment 0 bases; nucleotides outside the gene matches: 16.

This clonotype came up a few times. V is TRBV7-9 and J is TRBJ2-1, with no clear D. This CDR3 comprises 15 residues. Germline lookup yields CDR1 SEHNR and CDR2 FQNEAQ (reference sequence). With 5 bases removed from V and 5 bases from J, the gap between germline ends came to 16 bases. This CDR3 is CASSPRPVVHNEQFF. The CDR3 DNA sequence: TGTGCCAGCAGCCCGCGACCCGTAGTACACAATGAGCAGTTCTTC. The whole variable domain, filled in from reference TRBV7-9 and TRBJ2-1, reads DTGVSQNPRHKITKRGQNVTFRCDPISEHNRLYWYRQTLGQGPEFLTYFQNEAQLEKSRLLSDRFSAERPKGSFSTLEIQRTEQGDSAMYLCASSPRPVVHNEQFFGPGTRLTVL.

This clonotype was observed many times. The J gene is TRBJ1-1, the V gene TRBV24-1; unclear D gene. The CDR3 has 13 residues. Trimming shortened V by 0 bases and J by 7 bases, and 8 bases separated the two germline ends. Germline-derived CDR1 and CDR2 are KGHDR and SFDVKD. The CDR3 nucleotides read TGTGCCACCAGTGATTTGAACGGAAATGAAGCTTTCTTT. Translating gives CATSDLNGNEAFF.

The chain has TRBV2 and TRBJ2-2; tentatively, D is TRBD1 or TRBD2 (5 bases each). Trimming removed 9 bases from V and 0 bases from J, with 11 bases in between. There are 14 residues in the CDR3. The germline V gene has CDR1 SNHLY and CDR2 FYNNEI. The CDR3 region is CARTGLPNTGELFF. CDR3 bases: TGTGCCAGAACGGGGCTTCCGAACACCGGGGAGCTGTTTTTT. Full variable domain (outside the CDR3, taken from reference TRBV2 and TRBJ2-2): EPEVTQTPSHQVTQMGQEVILRCVPISNHLYFYWYRQILGQKVEFLVSFYNNEISEKSEIFDDQFSVERPDGSNFTLKIRSTKLEDSAMYFCARTGLPNTGELFFGEGSRLTVL.

V usage is TRBV4-2 and J usage is TRBJ2-2; D ambiguous. The CDR3 loop spans 17 amino acids. Germline loops: CDR1 LGHNA, CDR2 YNFKEQ. Trimming took 0 bases from V and 4 from J, leaving 15 bases between them. The DNA of the CDR3 is TGTGCCAGCAGCCAAGATAGTGCCCTAAGTAGCACCGGGGAGCTGTTTTTT. This codes for CASSQDSALSSTGELFF.

In this sample, this clonotype turned up a few times. This chain joins TRBV7-8 and TRBJ2-1; D is undetermined. Germline V gene sequence: CDR1 SGHVS, CDR2 FQNEAQ. V dropped 8 bases and J dropped 1 base, with 15 bases sitting between them. The CDR3 runs to 15 residues. The CDR3 sequence is CASVEFTGSYNEQFF. In DNA, the CDR3 is TGTGCCAGCGTTGAGTTTACGGGTTCCTACAATGAGCAGTTCTTC.

This clonotype was found a few times. The V gene is TRBV15, the J gene TRBJ2-7, with a tentative D call TRBD1 (5 bases). Germline V gene lookup returns CDR1 LNHNV and CDR2 YYDKDF (reference sequence). The CDR3 sequence is 15 residues long. V was shortened by 0 bases and J by 1 base, with 10 bases between the two germline ends. The chain's CDR3 is CATSREIDSSYEQYF. The CDR3 nucleotides read TGTGCCACCAGCAGAGAGATCGACAGTTCCTACGAGCAGTACTTC.

This clonotype has a handful of counts. The V call is TRBV6-5, the J call TRBJ2-7; TRBD1 is a possible D gene (5 bases). V gave up 0 bases and J gave up 1 base, with 13 bases separating them. CDR1 and CDR2 from the germline V gene are MNHEY and SVGAGI. This CDR3 is built from 16 residues. CDR3 nucleotides: TGTGCCAGCAGTTACTCGTTCCTTGACAGTTCCTACGAGCAGTACTTC. This sequence encodes CASSYSFLDSSYEQYF.

The table lists this clonotype with many counts. The rearrangement links TRBV3-1 to TRBJ2-1, with D possibly called TRBD1 or TRBD2 (5 bases each). The CDR3 is 16 amino acids. Germline CDR1 and CDR2: LGHDT and YNNKEL (reference sequence). The ends were cut back, 0 bases at V and 8 bases at J, with 17 bases in the middle. For the CDR3, the DNA is TGTGCCAGCAGCCAAGAGGGGACCTACCACTCCGATGAGCAGTTCTTC. As protein: CASSQEGTYHSDEQFF.

This clonotype was counted many times. The gene calls are TRBV25-1 and TRBJ1-1, with a possible D match to TRBD1 (5 bases). The germline CDR1 and CDR2 sequences are MGHDK and SYGVNS. The CDR3 contains 12 residues. The V gene lost 2 bases and the J gene lost 8 bases, with 9 bases spanning the gap. The DNA of the CDR3 is TGTGCCAGCAGTGAACAGGGACCGGAAGCTTTCTTT. It codes for CASSEQGPEAFF.

This clonotype turned up a few times. The gene calls are TRBV7-6 and TRBJ2-5, with D perhaps TRBD2 (6 bases). CDR3 length equals 14 residues. Germline CDR1 is SGHVS and CDR2 is FNYEAQ. V lost 5 bases and J 1 base, leaving 11 bases between the germline ends. CDR3 in amino acids: CASSEGGAQETQYF. The CDR3 DNA reads TGTGCCAGCAGCGAAGGCGGGGCCCAAGAGACCCAGTACTTC.

Ten or more counts support this clonotype. The gene calls are TRBV5-4 and TRBJ1-1; D call uncertain. The CDR3 is 16 amino acids. V lost 0 bases to trimming and J lost 0 bases, with 12 bases between them. Germline CDR1 SGHNT, CDR2 YYREEE (reference sequence). The CDR3 DNA follows: TGTGCCAGCAGCTTGGCATGGACCTCTATGAACACTGAAGCTTTCTTT. It is translated as CASSLAWTSMNTEAFF.

This sequence joins TRBV14 and TRBJ2-2; D is perhaps TRBD1 or TRBD2 (5 bases each). There are 16 residues in the CDR3. V lost 0 bases to trimming and J lost 3 bases, with 11 bases between them. CDR1 is SGHDN and CDR2 is FVKESK in the germline V gene. The CDR3 protein is CASSQETGPHTGELFF. The CDR3 nucleotides read TGTGCCAGCAGCCAAGAAACGGGGCCCCACACCGGGGAGCTGTTTTTT.

This clonotype was seen only a few times. This chain joins TRBV5-1 and TRBJ2-3; D unclear. The germline V gene has CDR1 SGHRS and CDR2 YFSETQ. V was trimmed by 0 bases and J by 4 bases, leaving 15 bases between them. This CDR3 spans 16 amino acids. CDR3 sequence reads: CASSLEAPWFPDTQYF. The CDR3 bases are TGCGCCAGCAGCTTGGAAGCGCCTTGGTTCCCAGATACGCAGTATTTT. Filled out from reference TRBV5-1 and TRBJ2-3, the complete variable domain reads KAGVTQTPRYLIKTRGQQVTLSCSPISGHRSVSWYQQTPGQGLQFLFEYFSETQRNKGNFPGRFSGRQFSNSRSEMNVSTLELGDSALYLCASSLEAPWFPDTQYFGPGTRLTVL.

This clonotype occurred a few times. This rearrangement joins TRBV7-9 to TRBJ2-7, with D perhaps TRBD2 (5 bases). CDR3 length equals 17 residues. The germline V gene encodes CDR1 SEHNR and CDR2 FQNEAQ (reference sequence). The V end lost 5 bases, the J end lost 1 base, and 21 bases lay between the germline ends. The CDR3 reads CASSPHTLGLPSYEQYF. The CDR3 region has the DNA TGTGCCAGCAGCCCCCATACCCTCGGACTGCCTTCCTACGAGCAGTACTTC. Full variable domain (outside the CDR3, taken from reference TRBV7-9 and TRBJ2-7): DTGVSQNPRHKITKRGQNVTFRCDPISEHNRLYWYRQTLGQGPEFLTYFQNEAQLEKSRLLSDRFSAERPKGSFSTLEIQRTEQGDSAMYLCASSPHTLGLPSYEQYFGPGTRLTVT.

V gene TRBV7-2 combines with J gene TRBJ1-1; 9 nucleotides line up with TRBD1. V dropped 5 bases and J dropped 5; count of bases not matched to a gene: 9. Germline V gene sequence: CDR1 SGHTA, CDR2 FQGNSA. This CDR3 region has 15 residues. The CDR3 reads CASSLRTGVKTEAFF. CDR3 nucleotide sequence: TGTGCCAGCAGCCTCCGGACAGGGGTAAAAACTGAAGCTTTCTTT.

This clonotype appeared a few times. The chain employs TRBV6-2 or TRBV6-3 and TRBJ2-6; no reliable D call. Trimming took off 6 bases at V and 2 bases at J, with 8 bases between the two ends. Germline-derived CDR1 and CDR2 are MNHEY and SVGEGT. The CDR3 is 14 residues long. This CDR3 is CASSNSAGANVLTF. In DNA, the CDR3 is TGTGCCAGCAGCAACTCAGCTGGGGCCAACGTCCTGACTTTC.

This clonotype has more than one count but fewer than ten. J is TRBJ2-2 and V is TRBV20-1, with D possibly being TRBD1 (6 bases). Trimming removed 8 bases from V and 1 base from J, with 11 bases in between. Germline CDR1 and CDR2: DFQATT and SNEGSKA (reference sequence). This CDR3 is 13 amino acids long. This CDR3 is CSQPGQNTGELFF. For the CDR3, the DNA is TGCAGTCAGCCGGGACAGAACACCGGGGAGCTGTTTTTT.

This clonotype was observed many times. At one of its ends the junction is not consistent with the germline gene, which may arise from a read error. The rearrangement links TRBV27 to TRBJ2-7; D uncertain. Germline V gene data show CDR1 as MNHEY and CDR2 as SMNVEV (reference sequence). The CDR3 runs to 13 residues. The CDR3 coding sequence is TGTGCCAGCAGCTTATCTGCATCCTACGAGCAGTACTTC. It encodes CASSLSASYEQYF.

This clonotype occurred many times. The V call is TRBV3-1, the J call TRBJ2-5; 7 nucleotides agree with TRBD1. The CDR3 spans 14 residues. V gave up 3 bases and J gave up 3 bases; unmatched junction bases: 4. The germline CDR1 and CDR2 sequences are LGHDT and YNNKEL (reference sequence). The CDR3 nucleotides read TGTGCCAGCAGCCACCAGGGGGTGGAAGAGACCCAGTACTTC. Translating it yields CASSHQGVEETQYF.

Concerning this clonotype: A much larger clonotype is one base distant, so this may be a read error. This chain joins TRBV5-1 and TRBJ2-2; TRBD1 matches at 10 bases. V shed 2 bases, J shed 9 bases, and the junction held 13 bases outside the gene matches. The CDR3 runs to 17 residues. CDR1 and CDR2 from the germline V gene are SGHRS and YFSETQ. The CDR3 region is CASSLPRTGGNTWELFF. The CDR3, as DNA: TGCGCCAGCAGCTTACCCCGGACAGGGGGTAATACCTGGGAGCTGTTTTTT.

This clonotype was seen repeatedly, ten times or more. The chain carries TRBV27 and TRBJ2-5, with TRBD2 identical over 7 bases. The trim removed 5 bases at V and 1 base at J, leaving 10 bases unmatched. The CDR3 spans 16 residues. Germline CDR1 and CDR2: MNHEY and SMNVEV (reference sequence). The chain's CDR3 is CASSPSSGDVQETQYF. CDR3 DNA: TGTGCCAGCAGTCCGTCTAGCGGCGACGTCCAAGAGACCCAGTACTTC.

The V and J genes are TRBV10-2 and TRBJ2-7; a possible D gene is TRBD1 (6 bases). The length of the CDR3 is 11 residues. The V and J ends lost 7 bases and 6 bases respectively, with 10 bases between them. Per germline, CDR1 WSHSY and CDR2 SAAADI. CDR3 residues: CASTGVGEQYF. The CDR3 DNA reads as TGCGCCAGCACAGGGGTTGGCGAGCAGTACTTC.

This clonotype was seen a few times. The chain carries TRBV6-5 and TRBJ1-3; D is unclear. The CDR3 is 15 amino acids. The germline gives CDR1 MNHEY, CDR2 SVGAGI. Trimming took off 4 bases at V and 0 bases at J, with 10 bases between the two ends. CDR3 coding DNA: TGTGCCAGCAGTTCCCCCTCGGCCTCTGGAAACACCATATATTTT. Amino acid sequence: CASSSPSASGNTIYF.

This clonotype has a handful of counts. This chain links TRBV11-2 with TRBJ2-3, with 7 bases aligning to TRBD2. V gave up 4 bases and J gave up 2 bases; unmatched junction bases: 12. The CDR3 extends over 17 amino acids. Germline values: CDR1 SGHAT, CDR2 FQNNGV. CDR3 DNA: TGTGCCAGCAGCTGGGCCCGCGGTAGCGGGTACACAGATACGCAGTATTTT. It yields the protein CASSWARGSGYTDTQYF.

This chain connects TRBV30 to TRBJ2-1, with D uncertain. The V gene's germline CDR1 is GTSNPN and CDR2 SVGIG (reference sequence). V lost 2 bases and J lost 4, with 12 bases in between. This CDR3 comprises 14 residues. Here the CDR3 DNA reads TGTGCCTGGAGTCCCTGGACCACATACAATGAGCAGTTCTTC. Residues: CAWSPWTTYNEQFF. Full variable domain (outside the CDR3, taken from reference TRBV30 and TRBJ2-1): SQTIHQWPATLVQPVGSPLSLECTVEGTSNPNLYWYRQAAGRGLQLLFYSVGIGQISSEVPQNLSASRPQDRQFILSSKKLLLSDSGFYLCAWSPWTTYNEQFFGPGTRLTVL.